This T cell receptor (beta chain) is from a study of Ad26.COV2.S vaccination and SARS-CoV-2 variants. General study findings and limits: Breadth of non-spike TCRs did not differ between vaccinees and placebo recipients.

Per germline, CDR1 SSHAT and CDR2 FNYEAQ (reference sequence). The length of the CDR3 is 13 residues. In regard to this clone: Antigen unknown. Germline is not matched at one junction end, which may reflect a read error.

As to treatment: around 19 received Ad26.COV2.S at low or high dose, single or two shots; 5 received placebo; per-sample allocation not given. Vaccine and placebo recipients were sampled on day 63 after the first injection. Method: immunoSEQ multiplex PCR; TCRdb's copy keeps in-frame clones and lacks some. The sample carries over 400,000 clones, 80% to 95% recorded once. This clonotype originated in a person aged 18 to 59 who received the Ad26.COV2.S COVID-19 vaccine or a placebo. The V gene is TRBV7-7, the J gene TRBJ2-1, with TRBD1 matching over 8 bases. Specimen: peripheral blood, collected in a trial of Ad26.COV2.S vaccine versus placebo. Here the CDR3 DNA reads TGTGCTAGCAGCTCGGACAGGGACGGAAAGCAGTTCTTC. Its translation: CASSSDRDGKQFF.